Included here is one T cell receptor beta chain sequence, with context. These data are taken from a study of cytomegalovirus exposure and HLA in healthy donors. Some clones are missing from TCRdb's copy, which holds only in-frame ones; the method was immunoSEQ multiplex PCR. The sample yields 70,000 to 75,000 clones, around 94% seen once. CDR1 and CDR2 from the germline V gene are MNHEY and SVGAGI. This CDR3 has 16 residues. V was shortened by 0 bases and J by 4 bases, with 15 bases between the two germline ends. This chain uses TRBV6-5 with TRBJ1-1; the D gene is possibly TRBD1 (5 bases). The sequence came from a woman aged 18-29 years in good health and CMV-seropositive. Sample: PBMCs. The CDR3 DNA reads as TGTGCCAGCAGTTACTCGATCCATCCCAGGGTCACTGAAGCTTTCTTT. Protein product: CASSYSIHPRVTEAFF.